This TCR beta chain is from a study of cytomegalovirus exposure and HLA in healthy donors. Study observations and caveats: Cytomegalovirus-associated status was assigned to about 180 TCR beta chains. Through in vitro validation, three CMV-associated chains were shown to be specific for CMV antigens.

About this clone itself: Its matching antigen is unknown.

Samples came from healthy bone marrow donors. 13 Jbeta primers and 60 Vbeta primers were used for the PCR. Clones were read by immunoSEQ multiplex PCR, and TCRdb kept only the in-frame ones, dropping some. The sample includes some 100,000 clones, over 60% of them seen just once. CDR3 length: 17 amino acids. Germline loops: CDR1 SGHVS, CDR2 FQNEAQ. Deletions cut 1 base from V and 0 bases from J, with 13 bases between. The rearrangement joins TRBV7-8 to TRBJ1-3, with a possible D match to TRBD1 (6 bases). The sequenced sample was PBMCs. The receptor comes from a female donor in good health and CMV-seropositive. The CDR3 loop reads CASSLVGAGASGNTIYF. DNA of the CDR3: TGTGCCAGCAGCTTAGTCGGTGCAGGGGCCTCTGGAAACACCATATATTTT.